Below, 15 T cell receptor beta chains from the same sample are listed, as sequenced in a study of T cell repertoires in cytomegalovirus infection. These TCRs are of unknown antigen specificity. TCRdb itself ran the reads through MiXCR, one entry per CDR3 protein. The sample has 640,000 or so distinct CDR3 sequences; approximately 33% are singletons. Material: cultured PBMCs, obtained from culture after CMV antigen stimulation. These TCRs come from a human donor in good health (CMV status not recorded). Some clones in this sample may be carry-over from other donors' samples.

This clonotype has a handful of counts. J is TRBJ2-3 and V is TRBV7-6; TRBD2 matches at 11 bases. The CDR3 length is 15 residues. V lost 0 bases to trimming and J lost 8 bases; unmatched junction nucleotides: 4. Germline V CDR1 and CDR2: SGHVS, FNYEAQ. CDR3 protein: CASSLASGGASTQYF. The CDR3 DNA follows: TGTGCCAGCAGCTTAGCTAGCGGGGGGGCCTCTACGCAGTATTTT. The full variable domain, its missing parts supplied by reference TRBV7-6 and TRBJ2-3, is GAGVSQSPRYKVTKRGQDVALRCDPISGHVSLYWYRQALGQGPEFLTYFNYEAQQDKSGLPNDRFSAERPEGSISTLTIQRTEQRDSAMYRCASSLASGGASTQYFGPGTRLTVL.

The V call is TRBV20-1, the J call TRBJ2-1; no reliable D call. The CDR3 consists of 16 residues. Per the germline V gene, CDR1 is DFQATT and CDR2 is SNEGSKA (reference sequence). Trimming removed 0 bases from V and 2 bases from J, with 14 bases in between. The CDR3 DNA follows: TGCAGTGCTAGAGATGTGATGAATTCTCCCTACAATGAGCAGTTCTTC. Amino acids: CSARDVMNSPYNEQFF.

V and J are TRBV7-7 and TRBJ2-5; D gene unclear. The CDR3 totals 16 residues. The V gene's germline CDR1 is SSHAT and CDR2 FNYEAQ (reference sequence). The germline V and J ends were trimmed by 5 bases and 2 bases, with 18 bases remaining between them. This CDR3 is CASSPLVGILQETQYF. The CDR3 DNA is TGTGCCAGCAGCCCTTTAGTTGGGATATTACAAGAGACCCAGTACTTC.

The chain uses TRBV28 and TRBJ2-3; 7 bases match TRBD2. Germline trimming cut 6 bases from V and 4 bases from J; bases unmatched to any gene: 7. The CDR3 runs 14 residues. Germline assignment: CDR1 MDHEN and CDR2 SYDVKM. CDR3 nucleotide sequence: TGTGCCAGCAGCCCGGGGGGACGGTCAGATACGCAGTATTTT. Its translation: CASSPGGRSDTQYF.

At least ten counts were recorded for this clonotype. The V and J genes are TRBV7-8 and TRBJ1-5, with a weak D call TRBD1 (5 bases). This CDR3 is 14 amino acids long. CDR1 SGHVS and CDR2 FQNEAQ come from the germline V gene. Trimming shortened V by 5 bases and J by 3 bases, and 11 bases separated the two germline ends. For the CDR3, the DNA is TGTGCCAGCAGCGGCCGGGACCCCAATCAGCCCCAGCATTTT. This encodes CASSGRDPNQPQHF.

This clonotype came up many times. This chain links TRBV7-2 with TRBJ2-2; D possibly corresponds to TRBD1 (5 bases). The length of the CDR3 is 14 residues. V was shortened by 0 bases and J by 7 bases, with 9 bases between the two germline ends. Germline CDR1 and CDR2: SGHTA and FQGNSA. This CDR3 reads CASSLAAGIGELFF. The DNA for the CDR3 is TGTGCCAGCAGCTTAGCGGCAGGGATCGGGGAGCTGTTTTTT. Full variable domain (outside the CDR3, taken from reference TRBV7-2 and TRBJ2-2): GAGVSQSPSNKVTEKGKDVELRCDPISGHTALYWYRQSLGQGLEFLIYFQGNSAPDKSGLPSDRFSAERTGGSVSTLTIQRTQQEDSAVYLCASSLAAGIGELFFGEGSRLTVL.

This chain joins TRBV18 and TRBJ2-7; no definite D call. This CDR3 has 14 residues. V shed 3 bases and J shed 1 base, with 10 bases lying between them. CDR1 KGHSH and CDR2 LQKENI come from the germline V gene. The CDR3: CASSPVGLSYEQYF. Written as DNA, the CDR3 is TGTGCCAGCTCACCGGTGGGCCTGTCCTACGAGCAGTACTTC. The full variable domain, in which reference TRBV18 and TRBJ2-7 provide the parts outside the CDR3, is NAGVMQNPRHLVRRRGQEARLRCSPMKGHSHVYWYRQLPEEGLKFMVYLQKENIIDESGMPKERFSAEFPKEGPSILRIQQVVRGDSAAYFCASSPVGLSYEQYFGPGTRLTVT.

The rearrangement links TRBV12-3 or TRBV12-4 to TRBJ2-1, with 7 bases that match TRBD2. The CDR3 consists of 18 residues. The junction had 20 bases not matched to a gene; V was cut back by 6 bases and J by 6 bases. CDR3 region: CASSYLADYLGGFNEQFF. CDR3 nucleotide sequence: TGTGCCAGCAGCTACCTAGCGGACTATCTCGGGGGGTTCAATGAGCAGTTCTTC.

This clonotype was counted at least ten times. This chain links TRBV7-2 with TRBJ2-5; possibly TRBD1 for D (6 bases). This CDR3 has 15 residues. Trimming shortened V by 5 bases and J by 2 bases, and 15 bases separated the two germline ends. Germline loops: CDR1 SGHTA, CDR2 FQGNSA. CDR3 sequence: CASSRPPGQQETQYF. DNA of the CDR3: TGTGCCAGCAGCCGACCTCCGGGACAACAAGAGACCCAGTACTTC.

The V call is TRBV6-5, the J call TRBJ2-1, with TRBD2 identical over 8 bases. V lost 2 bases to trimming and J lost 2 bases; unmatched junction nucleotides: 8. The CDR3 covers 17 residues. Germline assignment: CDR1 MNHEY and CDR2 SVGAGI. The CDR3 DNA follows: TGTGCCAGCAGTTACCTGGGACCGGGGGGGCCCTACAATGAGCAGTTCTTC. Its translation: CASSYLGPGGPYNEQFF.

This clonotype was seen once. This chain connects TRBV3-1 to TRBJ2-1; D not resolved. V gave up 4 bases and J gave up 0 bases, with 13 bases separating them. The CDR3 has 16 residues. From germline, CDR1 is LGHDT and CDR2 YNNKEL (reference sequence). CDR3 sequence (DNA): TGTGCCAGCAGCCCCAGGTCATTCACCTCCTACAATGAGCAGTTCTTC. Protein sequence: CASSPRSFTSYNEQFF.

The V and J genes are TRBV20-1 and TRBJ2-3; possible D gene TRBD2, 5 bases. This CDR3 spans 13 amino acids. CDR1 DFQATT and CDR2 SNEGSKA come from the germline V gene (reference sequence). The V end lost 6 bases, the J end lost 0 bases, and 10 bases lay between the germline ends. CDR3 nucleotide sequence: TGCAGTGCGCGAGCGGAGAGCACAGATACGCAGTATTTT. Its protein is CSARAESTDTQYF.

This clonotype showed up just a few times. J is TRBJ1-3 and V is TRBV7-8; D is undetermined. The CDR3 loop spans 15 amino acids. Trimming removed 5 bases at V and 0 bases at J, with 11 bases between. The V gene's germline CDR1 is SGHVS and CDR2 FQNEAQ. The CDR3 protein is CASSLGPNSGNTIYF. In DNA, the CDR3 is TGTGCCAGCAGCCTAGGACCGAACTCTGGAAACACCATATATTTT. Full variable domain (remainder filled in from reference TRBV7-8 and TRBJ1-3): GAGVSQSPRYKVAKRGQDVALRCDPISGHVSLFWYQQALGQGPEFLTYFQNEAQLDKSGLPSDRFFAERPEGSVSTLKIQRTQQEDSAVYLCASSLGPNSGNTIYFGEGSWLTVV.

This clonotype was seen many times. The genes are TRBV7-2 and TRBJ1-3, with TRBD1 as a possible D gene (5 bases). CDR3 length: 16 amino acids. CDR1 is SGHTA and CDR2 is FQGNSA in the germline V gene. V lost 5 bases, J lost 0 bases, and 14 bases lay in between. The CDR3 here is CASSQTGPGSGNTIYF. The CDR3 bases are TGTGCCAGCAGCCAAACGGGACCGGGCTCTGGAAACACCATATATTTT. The whole variable domain, remainder taken from reference TRBV7-2 and TRBJ1-3, is GAGVSQSPSNKVTEKGKDVELRCDPISGHTALYWYRQSLGQGLEFLIYFQGNSAPDKSGLPSDRFSAERTGGSVSTLTIQRTQQEDSAVYLCASSQTGPGSGNTIYFGEGSWLTVV.

The rearrangement joins TRBV12-3 or TRBV12-4 to TRBJ2-2; weak D call: TRBD2 (6 bases). The CDR3 length is 20 residues. V lost 3 bases to trimming and J lost 4 bases, with 27 bases between them. The CDR3 DNA sequence: TGTGCCAGCAGTTTCGGTGGTTTAGGTCTGTGGGACTCAAGCACCGGGGAGCTGTTTTTT. This gives the protein CASSFGGLGLWDSSTGELFF.